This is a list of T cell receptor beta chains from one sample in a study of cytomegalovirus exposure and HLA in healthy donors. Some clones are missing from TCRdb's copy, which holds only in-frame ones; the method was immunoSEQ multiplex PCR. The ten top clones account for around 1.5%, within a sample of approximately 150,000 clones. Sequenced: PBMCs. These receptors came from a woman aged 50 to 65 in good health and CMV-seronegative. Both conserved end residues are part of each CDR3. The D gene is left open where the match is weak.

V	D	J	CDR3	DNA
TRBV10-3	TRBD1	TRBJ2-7	CAISGGQGADEQYF	TGTGCCATCAGTGGGGGACAGGGGGCCGACGAGCAGTACTTC
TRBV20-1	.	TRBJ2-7	CSAEHRAEQYF	TGCAGTGCCGAACACAGGGCCGAGCAGTACTTC
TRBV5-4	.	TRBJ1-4	CASSLTGDGEKLFF	TGTGCCAGCAGCTTGACCGGGGATGGGGAAAAACTGTTTTTT
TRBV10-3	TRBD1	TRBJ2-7	CAISTDRGSDEQYF	TGTGCCATCAGCACCGACAGGGGGTCCGACGAGCAGTACTTC
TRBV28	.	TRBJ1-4	CASSFTQGEKLFF	TGTGCCAGCAGTTTCACGCAGGGGGAAAAACTGTTTTTT
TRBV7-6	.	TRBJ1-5	CASSLVEGRNQPQHF	TGTGCCAGCAGCTTAGTTGAAGGGAGGAATCAGCCCCAGCATTTT
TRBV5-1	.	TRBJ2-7	CASSTPQGNEQYF	TGCGCCAGCAGCACACCGCAGGGGAACGAGCAGTACTTC
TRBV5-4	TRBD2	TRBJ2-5	CASSSGLGKETQYF	TGTGCCAGCAGCTCGGGACTAGGGAAAGAGACCCAGTACTTC
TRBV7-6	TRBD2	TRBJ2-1	CASSVRGAYNEQFF	TGTGCCAGCAGTGTCCGGGGGGCCTACAATGAGCAGTTCTTC
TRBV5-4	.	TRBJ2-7	CASRLQGTYEQYF	TGTGCCAGCAGGTTGCAGGGGACCTACGAGCAGTACTTC
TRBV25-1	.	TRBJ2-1	CASTWGGTLNEQFF	TGTGCCAGCACGTGGGGGGGCACCTTGAATGAGCAGTTCTTC
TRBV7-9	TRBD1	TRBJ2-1	CASSLRQGMVGEQFF	TGTGCCAGCAGCCTAAGACAGGGGATGGTCGGAGAGCAGTTCTTC
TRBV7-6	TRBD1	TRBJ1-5	CASSAGTGGYQPQHF	TGTGCCAGCAGCGCCGGGACAGGGGGATATCAGCCCCAGCATTTT
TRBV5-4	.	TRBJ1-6	CASSRGTSLGNSPLHF	TGTGCCAGCAGCAGAGGGACATCGCTGGGGAATTCACCCCTCCACTTT
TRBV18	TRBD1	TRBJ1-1	CASSPLGTGGFMNTEAFF	TGTGCCAGCTCACCACTTGGGACAGGGGGCTTCATGAACACTGAAGCTTTCTTT
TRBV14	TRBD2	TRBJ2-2	CASSLASGRAGELFF	TGTGCCAGCAGCCTGGCTAGCGGGAGGGCCGGGGAGCTGTTTTTT
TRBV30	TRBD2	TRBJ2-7	CAWGTSGLSYEQYF	TGTGCCTGGGGGACTAGCGGGCTCTCCTACGAGCAGTACTTC
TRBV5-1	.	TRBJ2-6	CASSLADGFPGANVLTF	TGCGCCAGCAGCTTGGCCGACGGGTTCCCTGGGGCCAACGTCCTGACTTTC
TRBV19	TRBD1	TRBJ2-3	CASSGGDRGTPSTDTQYF	TGTGCCAGTAGTGGCGGGGACAGGGGAACCCCTAGCACAGATACGCAGTATTTT
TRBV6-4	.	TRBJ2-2	CASSLANTGELFF	TGTGCCAGCAGTCTTGCGAACACCGGGGAGCTGTTTTTT